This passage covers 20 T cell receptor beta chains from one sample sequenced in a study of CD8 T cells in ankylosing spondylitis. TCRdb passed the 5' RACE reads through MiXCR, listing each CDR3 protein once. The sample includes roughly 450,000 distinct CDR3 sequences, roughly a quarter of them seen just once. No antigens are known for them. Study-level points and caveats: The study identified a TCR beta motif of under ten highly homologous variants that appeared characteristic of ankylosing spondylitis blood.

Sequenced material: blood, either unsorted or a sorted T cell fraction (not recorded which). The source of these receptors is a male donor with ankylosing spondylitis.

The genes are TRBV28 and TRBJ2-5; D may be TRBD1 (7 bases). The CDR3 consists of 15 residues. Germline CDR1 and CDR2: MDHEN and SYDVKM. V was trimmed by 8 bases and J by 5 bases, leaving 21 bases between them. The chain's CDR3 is CASRSGGTDSETQYF. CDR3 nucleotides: TGTGCCAGCCGATCCGGCGGGACAGATAGTGAGACCCAGTACTTC.

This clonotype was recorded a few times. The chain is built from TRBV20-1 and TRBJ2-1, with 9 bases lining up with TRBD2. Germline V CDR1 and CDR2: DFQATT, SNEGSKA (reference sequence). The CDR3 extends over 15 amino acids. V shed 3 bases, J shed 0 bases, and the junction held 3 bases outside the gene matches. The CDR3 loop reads CSASGGRDSYNEQFF. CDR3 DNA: TGCAGTGCTAGTGGCGGGAGGGACTCCTACAATGAGCAGTTCTTC.

CDR3 protein: CASSFGGQVYGYTF. In DNA, the CDR3 is TGTGCCAGCAGTTTCGGAGGACAGGTCTATGGCTACACCTTC. This rearrangement joins TRBV12-3 or TRBV12-4 to TRBJ1-2, with 7 bases matching TRBD1. Losses at the gene ends were 3 bases for V and 4 bases for J; bases not matched to a gene: 5. There are 14 residues in the CDR3.

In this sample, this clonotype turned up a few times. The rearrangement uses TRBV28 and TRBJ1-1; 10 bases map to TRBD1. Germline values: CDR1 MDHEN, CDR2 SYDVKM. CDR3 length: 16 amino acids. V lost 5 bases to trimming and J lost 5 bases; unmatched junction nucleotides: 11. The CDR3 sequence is CASSIPGQGRGTEAFF. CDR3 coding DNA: TGTGCCAGCAGTATCCCGGGACAGGGGAGAGGTACTGAAGCTTTCTTT.

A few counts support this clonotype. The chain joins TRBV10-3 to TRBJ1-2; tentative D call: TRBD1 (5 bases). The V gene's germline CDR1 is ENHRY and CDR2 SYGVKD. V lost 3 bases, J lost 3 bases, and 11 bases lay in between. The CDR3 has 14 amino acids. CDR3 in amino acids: CAISDVRRDYGYTF. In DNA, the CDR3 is TGTGCCATCAGTGATGTCCGCAGGGACTATGGCTACACCTTC.

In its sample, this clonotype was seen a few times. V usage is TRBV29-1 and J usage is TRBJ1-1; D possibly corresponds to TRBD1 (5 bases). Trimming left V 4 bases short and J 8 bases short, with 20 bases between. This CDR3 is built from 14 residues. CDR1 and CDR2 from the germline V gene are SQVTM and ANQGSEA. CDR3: CSVASLSRGTEAFF. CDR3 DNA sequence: TGCAGCGTTGCTTCCTTATCGAGGGGCACAGAAGCTTTCTTT.

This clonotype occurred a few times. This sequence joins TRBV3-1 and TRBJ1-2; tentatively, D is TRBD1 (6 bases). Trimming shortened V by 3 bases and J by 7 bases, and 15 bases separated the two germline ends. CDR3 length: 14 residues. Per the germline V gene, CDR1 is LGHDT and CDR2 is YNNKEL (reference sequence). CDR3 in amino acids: CASSQYSGGAGYTF. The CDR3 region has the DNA TGTGCCAGCAGCCAGTACTCGGGGGGCGCTGGCTACACCTTC. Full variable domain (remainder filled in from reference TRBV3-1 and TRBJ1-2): DTAVSQTPKYLVTQMGNDKSIKCEQNLGHDTMYWYKQDSKKFLKIMFSYNNKELIINETVPNRFSPKSPDKAHLNLHINSLELGDSAVYFCASSQYSGGAGYTFGSGTRLTVV.

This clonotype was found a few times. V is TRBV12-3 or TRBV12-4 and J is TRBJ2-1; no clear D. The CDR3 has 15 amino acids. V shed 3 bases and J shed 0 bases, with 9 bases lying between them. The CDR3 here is CASSFRLSSYNEQFF. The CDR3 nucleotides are TGTGCCAGCAGTTTTAGGCTCAGCTCCTACAATGAGCAGTTCTTC.

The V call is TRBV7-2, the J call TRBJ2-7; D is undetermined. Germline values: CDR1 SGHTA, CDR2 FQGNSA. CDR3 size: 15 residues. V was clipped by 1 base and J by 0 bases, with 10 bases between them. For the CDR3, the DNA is TGTGCCAGCAGCTTAGGCGGATATAACTCCTACGAGCAGTACTTC. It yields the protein CASSLGGYNSYEQYF.

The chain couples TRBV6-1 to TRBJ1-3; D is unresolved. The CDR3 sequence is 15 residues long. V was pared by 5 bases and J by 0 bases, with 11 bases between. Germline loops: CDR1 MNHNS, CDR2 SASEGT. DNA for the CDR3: TGTGCCAGCAGTCCGGGGTCTCACTCTGGAAACACCATATATTTT. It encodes CASSPGSHSGNTIYF.

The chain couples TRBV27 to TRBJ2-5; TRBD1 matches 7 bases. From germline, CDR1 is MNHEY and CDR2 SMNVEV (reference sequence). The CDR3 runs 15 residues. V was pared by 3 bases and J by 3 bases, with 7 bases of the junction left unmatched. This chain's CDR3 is CASSFRGIEEETQYF. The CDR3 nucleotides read TGTGCCAGCAGTTTCAGGGGGATTGAGGAAGAGACCCAGTACTTC.

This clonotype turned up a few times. As DNA, the CDR3 is TGCAGCACCGGGAGGGTTGCAGATACGCAGTATTTT. Amino acid sequence: CSTGRVADTQYF. V is TRBV29-1 and J is TRBJ2-3; TRBD2 aligns across 8 bases. The V and J ends lost 8 bases and 4 bases, in that order; junction bases with no gene match: 5. Germline V gives CDR1 SQVTM, CDR2 ANQGSEA. The CDR3 is 12 amino acids.

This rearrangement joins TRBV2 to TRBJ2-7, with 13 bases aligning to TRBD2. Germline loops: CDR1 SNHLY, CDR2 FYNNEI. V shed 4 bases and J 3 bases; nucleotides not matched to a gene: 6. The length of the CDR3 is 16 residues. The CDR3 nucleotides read TGTGCCAGCAGTGCCTGGGGACTAGCGGGAAGCTACGAGCAGTACGTC. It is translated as CASSAWGLAGSYEQYV.

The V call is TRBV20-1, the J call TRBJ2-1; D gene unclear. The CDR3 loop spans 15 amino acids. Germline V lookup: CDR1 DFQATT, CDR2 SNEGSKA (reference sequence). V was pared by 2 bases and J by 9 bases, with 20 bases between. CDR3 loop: CSARSAGDIPGEQFF. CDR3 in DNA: TGCAGTGCTAGATCGGCAGGTGACATCCCCGGTGAGCAGTTCTTC.

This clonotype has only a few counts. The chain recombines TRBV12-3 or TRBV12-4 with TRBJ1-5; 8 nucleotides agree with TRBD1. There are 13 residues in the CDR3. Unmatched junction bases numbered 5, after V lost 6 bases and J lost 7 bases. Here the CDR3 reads CASSRTGYQPQHF. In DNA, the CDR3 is TGTGCCAGCAGCCGGACAGGGTACCAGCCCCAGCATTTT.

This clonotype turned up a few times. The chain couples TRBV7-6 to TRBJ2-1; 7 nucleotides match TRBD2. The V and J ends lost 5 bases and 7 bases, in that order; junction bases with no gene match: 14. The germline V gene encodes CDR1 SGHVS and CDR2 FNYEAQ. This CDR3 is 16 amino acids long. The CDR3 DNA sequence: TGTGCCAGCAGCGCCGTTACGGCGGGAGTAGGGAATGAGCAGTTCTTC. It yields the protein CASSAVTAGVGNEQFF.

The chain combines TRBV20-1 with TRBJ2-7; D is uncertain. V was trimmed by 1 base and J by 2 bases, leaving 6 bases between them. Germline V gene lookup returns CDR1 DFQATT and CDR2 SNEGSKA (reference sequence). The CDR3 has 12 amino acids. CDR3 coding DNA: TGCAGTGCTAGAGCGGACCCCTACGAGCAGTACGTC. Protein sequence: CSARADPYEQYV.

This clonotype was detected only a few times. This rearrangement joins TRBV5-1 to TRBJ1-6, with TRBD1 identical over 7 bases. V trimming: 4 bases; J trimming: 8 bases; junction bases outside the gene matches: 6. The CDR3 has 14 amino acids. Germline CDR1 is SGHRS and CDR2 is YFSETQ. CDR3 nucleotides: TGCGCCAGCAGCGCGACAGGGATAGATTCACCCCTCCACTTT. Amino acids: CASSATGIDSPLHF.

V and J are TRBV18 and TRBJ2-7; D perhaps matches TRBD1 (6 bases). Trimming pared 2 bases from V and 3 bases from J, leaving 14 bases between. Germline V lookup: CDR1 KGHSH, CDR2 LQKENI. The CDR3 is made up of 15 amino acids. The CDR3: CASSPKITGNYEQYF. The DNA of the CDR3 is TGTGCCAGCTCACCAAAGATAACAGGGAACTACGAGCAGTACTTC.

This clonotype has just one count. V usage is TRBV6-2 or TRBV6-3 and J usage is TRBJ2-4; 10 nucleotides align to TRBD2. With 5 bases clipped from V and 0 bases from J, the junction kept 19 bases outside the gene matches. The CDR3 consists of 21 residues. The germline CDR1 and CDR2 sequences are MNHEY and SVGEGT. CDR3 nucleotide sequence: TGTGCCAGCAGTCCTATAGGGGTCTTGGCTAGCGGGGGATTAGCCAAAAACATTCAGTACTTC. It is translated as CASSPIGVLASGGLAKNIQYF.